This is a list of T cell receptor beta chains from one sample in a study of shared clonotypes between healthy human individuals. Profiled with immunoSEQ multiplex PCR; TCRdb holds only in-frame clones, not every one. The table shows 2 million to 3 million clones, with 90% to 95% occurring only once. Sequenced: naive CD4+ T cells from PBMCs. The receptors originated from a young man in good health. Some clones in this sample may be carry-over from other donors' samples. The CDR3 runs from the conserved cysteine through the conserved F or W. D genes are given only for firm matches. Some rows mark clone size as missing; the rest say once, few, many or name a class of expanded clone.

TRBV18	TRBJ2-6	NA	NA	CASSRRQAVFGANVLTF	TGTGCCAGCTCACGGAGGCAGGCCGTGTTCGGGGCCAACGTCCTGACTTTC
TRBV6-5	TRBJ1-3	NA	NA	CAARGSLRSGNTIYF	TGTGCCGCCCGGGGGAGCCTTCGCTCTGGAAACACCATATATTTT
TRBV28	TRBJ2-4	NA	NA	CASGGAKNIQYF	TGTGCCAGCGGGGGGGCCAAAAACATTCAGTACTTC
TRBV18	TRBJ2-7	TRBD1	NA	CASSPERGTGKRLEQYF	TGTGCCAGCTCACCTGAACGTGGGACAGGGAAACGCCTCGAGCAGTACTTC
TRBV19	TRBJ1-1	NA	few	CASSIAQGEAFF	TGTGCCAGTAGTATCGCACAGGGTGAAGCTTTCTTT
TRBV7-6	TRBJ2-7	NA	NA	CASSLVGVHSYEQYF	TGTGCCAGCAGCTTAGTGGGCGTTCACTCCTACGAGCAGTACTTC
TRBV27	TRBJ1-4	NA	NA	CASSLVAGEAKLFF	TGTGCCAGCAGTTTAGTTGCAGGGGAGGCGAAACTGTTTTTT
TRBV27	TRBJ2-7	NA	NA	CASSLSGDEQYF	TGTGCCAGCAGTTTATCTGGGGACGAGCAGTACTTC
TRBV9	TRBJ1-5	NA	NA	CASSGGAGAGQPQHF	TGTGCCAGCAGCGGAGGGGCGGGGGCAGGTCAGCCCCAGCATTTT
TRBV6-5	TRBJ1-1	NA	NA	CASSYSASRRTEAFF	TGTGCCAGCAGTTACTCGGCTTCCAGGAGAACTGAAGCTTTCTTT
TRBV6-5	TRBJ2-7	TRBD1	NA	CASSYSRRGPYEQYF	TGTGCCAGCAGTTACTCGCGAAGGGGGCCCTACGAGCAGTACTTC
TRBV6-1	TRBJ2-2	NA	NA	CASSGQTGSNTGELFF	TGTGCCAGCAGTGGTCAGACAGGTTCCAACACCGGGGAGCTGTTTTTT
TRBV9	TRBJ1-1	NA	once	CASSDPGGAFF	TGTGCCAGCAGCGATCCGGGGGGAGCTTTCTTT
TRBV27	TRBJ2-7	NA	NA	CASSPLQGYEQYF	TGTGCCAGCAGTCCGCTACAGGGCTACGAGCAGTACTTC
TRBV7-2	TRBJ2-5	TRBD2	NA	CASSLALAMMETQYF	TGTGCCAGCAGCTTAGCACTAGCGATGATGGAGACCCAGTACTTC
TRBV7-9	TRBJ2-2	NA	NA	CASSPVGGITGELFF	TGTGCCAGCAGCCCCGTGGGCGGGATCACCGGGGAGCTGTTTTTT
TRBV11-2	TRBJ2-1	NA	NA	CASSQQGRAGRSYNEQFF	TGTGCCAGCAGCCAACAGGGGCGAGCGGGGCGCTCCTACAATGAGCAGTTCTTC
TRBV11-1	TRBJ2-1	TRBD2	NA	CASSSGLAVVQFF	TGTGCCAGCAGCTCGGGACTAGCCGTGGTCCAGTTCTTC
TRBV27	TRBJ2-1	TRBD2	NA	CASSLSQTSGRGNEQFF	TGTGCCAGCAGTTTATCTCAGACTAGCGGGAGGGGGAATGAGCAGTTCTTC